This T cell receptor (beta chain) comes out of a study of T cells after yellow fever vaccination (dated by TCRdb to between 2017 and 2020). Study-level background: The SMART-Seq v4 Ultra Low Input RNA kit was used to prepare libraries from fractions with low cell numbers. Bulk TCR alpha and beta repertoires were sequenced longitudinally to track T-cell clones before and after primary and booster YFV17D yellow fever vaccination. Two healthy male donors made up the cohort, one aged 18 to 30 years and the other aged 30 to 40 years. Blood samples were taken at several timepoints before and after primary and secondary immunization, and bulk PBMC replicates and cell subsets were isolated.

TCR cDNA was made using 5'RACE template switching, a step that added a universal primer site and unique molecular identifiers. cDNA synthesis was primed from both the TCR alpha and TCR beta constant segments. Library amplification used two PCR steps, and the second PCR step added sample barcodes and sequencing adapters. Sequencing of libraries was done on Illumina HiSeq 2500 (2x100 bp) or NovaSeq (2x150 bp). Per the source publication's procedure: MIGEC was used to demultiplex reads and collapse the reads into UMI consensus sequences, and MiXCR was used for V(D)J alignment. Vaccine-responding clonotypes were defined with edgeR using replicate PBMC samples, requiring FDR below 0.01 and a log2 fold change above 5 up to day 15. CD4 or CD8 identity was assigned to each bulk clonotype according to whether the clonotype was present at higher abundance in the sequenced CD4 repertoire or the sequenced CD8 repertoire. TCRdb reran the public reads through fastp at Q25 and MiXCR, keeping productive beta chains. Duplicate CDR3 protein sequences are folded into a single record with the most common DNA and genes. The V and J calls and clone size come from TCRdb's table, not from the authors' own analysis. The sample table records tens of thousands of distinct CDR3 sequences; 6.5% of these occur just once. About 39% of the sample belongs to the ten largest clones.

The treatment or condition label, read with the paper, signifies: live attenuated yellow fever vaccine strain. A standard Ficoll-Paque protocol was used to isolate PBMCs from peripheral blood. Dynabeads CD4 and CD8 positive selection kits were used to isolate CD4 and CD8 T-cell fractions. RNA was extracted with TriZol from bulk PBMCs, CD4 and CD8 fractions, and dextramer-positive and dextramer-negative fractions. Here is what the overall study found, with its caveats: After the booster, most of the clones that had expanded following primary vaccination were detected again (96% of CD4 and around 90% of CD8), which suggests that memory was broadly maintained. The study included only two donors, which limits how far the findings can be generalized. Computational filtering was required because FACS-sorted repertoires could contain abundant contaminating clonotypes from the bulk population. The secondary T-cell response was found to be weaker but faster than the primary response, with a peak reached on day 5 rather than on day 15. A small fraction of clonotypes showed up in both the CD4 and CD8 compartments, probably as a result of convergent recombination.

This clonotype was recorded many times. Its antigen is unknown. Base qualities were left out, and no much larger clone turns up one base away. Trimming costs V 4 bases and J 2 bases, and their ends lie 1 base apart. The CDR3 runs 11 residues from the cysteine to the phenylalanine. Just CDR3 DNA is preserved here, 33 bases in frame from base 1. CDR1 and CDR2, looked up from the germline V gene, are SGHTA and FQGNSA. Source: CD8+ T cells sorted from PBMCs, taken about 49 days after the first yellow fever vaccination. The receptor's source is a man younger than 30 who received the YFV17D yellow fever vaccine. This chain is built from TRBV7-2 and TRBJ2-3, with the identity of the D gene unclear. The nucleotide sequence is TGTGCCAGCAGCTACACAGATACGCAGTATTTT. The encoded protein is CASSYTDTQYF.